This section outlines one TCR beta chain sequence together with its context. V dropped 4 bases and J dropped 3 bases, with 7 bases sitting between them. The germline gives CDR1 SGDLS, CDR2 YYNGEE. The CDR3 is made up of 12 amino acids. This sample was included in a study of blood T cell repertoires in COVID-19. About the study: Collection of acute and convalescent COVID-19 samples took place in the United States, Italy and Spain.

This table comes from immunoSEQ multiplex PCR, and its TCRdb copy is limited to in-frame clones, with some not included. In the table there are 80,000 to 100,000 clones, roughly 90% of which are singletons. The material sequenced was peripheral blood. The rearrangement uses TRBV9 and TRBJ1-2; no definite D call. The receptor was isolated from a woman between 50 and 59 years old with active or convalescent COVID-19. CDR3 loop: CASSSPYYGYTF. The CDR3 DNA follows: TGTGCCAGCAGCTCCCCCTACTATGGCTACACCTTC. The whole variable domain, remainder taken from reference TRBV9 and TRBJ1-2, is DSGVTQTPKHLITATGQRVTLRCSPRSGDLSVYWYQQSLDQGLQFLIQYYNGEERAKGNILERFSAQQFPDLHSELNLSSLELGDSALYFCASSSPYYGYTFGSGTRLTVV.